A selection of T cell receptor beta chains follows, all from one sample in a study of blood T cell repertoires in COVID-19. TCRdb's table, derived via immunoSEQ multiplex PCR, lists solely in-frame clones and lacks some. The sample holds about 390,000 clones, approximately 90% seen once. Sequenced sample: PBMCs or T cells enriched from blood (not recorded which). These receptors originate from a woman in her forties or fifties who had recovered from COVID-19. The CDR3 runs from the conserved cysteine through the conserved F or W. D genes are given only for firm matches. The size field is filled for only some rows; it gives once, few, many or a size class.

TRBJ2-1	.	TRBV4-1	TRBD2	TGCGCCAGCAGCCACACACTAGCGGGGGGGCTTAATGAGCAGTTCTTC	CASSHTLAGGLNEQFF
TRBJ2-7	.	TRBV19	.	TGTGCCAGTAGTATCTCATCACAGGGAATGGCCTACGAGCAGTACTTC	CASSISSQGMAYEQYF
TRBJ2-3	once	TRBV5-1	.	TGCGCCAGCAGCTCGACAGATAGCACAGATACGCAGTATTTT	CASSSTDSTDTQYF
TRBJ2-1	.	TRBV28	.	TGTGCCAGCAGTGCAGGGGGGTCCTACAATGAGCAGTTCTTC	CASSAGGSYNEQFF
TRBJ2-3	.	TRBV6-2/TRBV6-3	TRBD2	TGTGCCAGCAGCTTCGAAACGGGGGGGCCCGCAGATACGCAGTATTTT	CASSFETGGPADTQYF
TRBJ1-5	.	TRBV27	.	TGTGCCAGCAGTTCCCACAGGGGCAATCAGCCCCAGCATTTT	CASSSHRGNQPQHF
TRBJ1-1	.	TRBV5-1	.	TGCGCCAGCAGCACAGGGATTCAGAACACTGAAGCTTTCTTT	CASSTGIQNTEAFF
TRBJ1-5	.	TRBV4-1	TRBD1	TGCGCCAGCAGCCAAGAAAGGGGGCGAAATCAGCCCCAGCATTTT	CASSQERGRNQPQHF
TRBJ1-1	.	TRBV19	.	.	CASTSGGVNEAFF
TRBJ1-5	.	TRBV27	.	TGTGCCAGCAGTTTCGGGGTGCATCAGCCCCAGCATTTT	CASSFGVHQPQHF
TRBJ1-1	.	TRBV6-5	.	TGTGCCAGCATCACAAACAGGCAGAGGAACACTGAAGCTTTCTTT	CASITNRQRNTEAFF
TRBJ2-5	.	TRBV3-1/TRBV3-2	TRBD2	TGTGCCAGCAGCCTCCAGTCCGGGACTAGACGAGGAGAGACCCAGTACTTC	CASSLQSGTRRGETQYF
TRBJ1-6	once	TRBV15	.	TGTGCCACCAGCAGAGCCCGCTCGGAGCCAAATTCACCCCTCCACTTT	CATSRARSEPNSPLHF
TRBJ2-5	.	TRBV4-3	TRBD2	TGCGCCAGCAGCCCAAACCGGGGGGGCTGGTCCCAAGAGACCCAGTACTTC	CASSPNRGGWSQETQYF
TRBJ1-1	.	TRBV7-2	.	TGTGCCAGCAGCTTGGAGAAGAACACTGAAGCTTTCTTT	CASSLEKNTEAFF
TRBJ1-3	.	TRBV4-3	.	TGCGCCAGCAGCCAAGATCCCTGGGGGCCGGGGAACACCATATATTTT	CASSQDPWGPGNTIYF
TRBJ1-1	.	TRBV2	.	TGTGCCAGCAGTGAAGTTGTCAGGGGTAACACTGAAGCTTTCTTT	CASSEVVRGNTEAFF
TRBJ1-1	few	TRBV21-1	.	TGTGCCAGCAGCAACGACGGGCCCCAGGGCGATAACACTGAAGCTTTCTTT	CASSNDGPQGDNTEAFF
TRBJ1-1	few	TRBV19	TRBD1	TGTGCCAGTAGACTTCCGGGACAGGGGGCGTCTGAAGCTTTCTTT	CASRLPGQGASEAFF
TRBJ1-5	.	TRBV7-6	.	TGTGCCAGCAGCCATTTTAAGGGGATTGGTCAGCCCCAGCATTTT	CASSHFKGIGQPQHF
TRBJ1-2	.	TRBV6-2/TRBV6-3	TRBD1	TGTGCCAGCAGTCAAGCGACAGGGAGCGGCTACACCTTC	CASSQATGSGYTF
TRBJ1-4	.	TRBV6-5	.	TGTGCCAGCAGTTACTCGCCGACAGGAACTGAAAAACTGTTTTTT	CASSYSPTGTEKLFF